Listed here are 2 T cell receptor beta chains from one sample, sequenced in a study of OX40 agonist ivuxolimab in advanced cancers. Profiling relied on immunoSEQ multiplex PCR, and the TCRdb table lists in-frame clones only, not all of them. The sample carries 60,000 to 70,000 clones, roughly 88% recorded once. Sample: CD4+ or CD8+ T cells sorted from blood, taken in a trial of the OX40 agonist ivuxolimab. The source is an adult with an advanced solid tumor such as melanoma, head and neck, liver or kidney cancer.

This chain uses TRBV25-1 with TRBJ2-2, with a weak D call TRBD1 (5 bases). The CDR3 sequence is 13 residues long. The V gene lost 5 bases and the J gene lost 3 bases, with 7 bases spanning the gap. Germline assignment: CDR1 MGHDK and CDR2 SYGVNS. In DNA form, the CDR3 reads TGTGCCAGCAGTCAGGGTTACACCGGGGAGCTGTTTTTT. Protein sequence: CASSQGYTGELFF.

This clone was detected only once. CDR3 sequence: CASSYPSQPQHF. Written as DNA, the CDR3 is TGTGCCAGCAGTTACCCGAGTCAGCCCCAGCATTTT. The chain is built from TRBV6-5 and TRBJ1-5; no firm D call. Germline assignment: CDR1 MNHEY and CDR2 SVGAGI. This CDR3 has 12 amino acids. V lost 2 bases and J lost 6, with 5 bases in between.